This T cell receptor beta chain was identified during a study of blood T cell repertoires in COVID-19 (TCRdb year 2020). In the study overall: The collaborator samples originated in the United States, Italy and Spain and spanned the acute and convalescent phases of COVID-19. The prospective study material was composed of cDNA or gDNA derived from T cells, B-cell-depleted T cells, or PBMCs. Deeply sampled blood TCRbeta repertoires from subjects exposed to, actively infected with, or recovered from COVID-19 were included in the dataset. The repertoires were made available in a free public database intended to serve as a resource for research on the immune response to SARS-CoV-2. The samples were drawn from two sources: the first 160 participants of the ongoing ImmuneRACE study, and 1,200 or so subjects contributed by 6 global collaborators. Sample metadata almost always included a de-identified subject ID, COVID-19 status, age in years and sex. Where available, HLA class I and class II types were taken from metadata supplied by the sample provider and were not determined by assay-based typing.

TCRbeta CDR3 regions were amplified from genomic DNA using the immunoSEQ Assay, a bias-controlled multiplex PCR. Per the source publication's procedure: The number of nucleated cells in each sample was estimated by amplification of reference gene primers within the assay. To quantify the absolute abundance of each unique TCRbeta CDR3 rearrangement, sequence reads were collapsed and filtered. For each sample, productive Simpson clonality was calculated as the square root of Simpson's diversity index across productive rearrangements. TCRdb obtained this table from immuneACCESS and retained in-frame rearrangements with V and J assigned. These tables miss some clones; where compared with another copy, unresolved V genes account for less than half of the shortfall, and the remainder is unexplained. The V and J calls and the clone size are those of that table, but D and trimming were determined from the DNA. The sample profile shows about 82,000 clones; roughly 78% of them were found once. The ten largest account for just over 35% of the sample.

Beyond this particular receptor, the publication reports: Clinical and demographic metadata were provided uncurated, with the amount varying by source and participant.

CDR1 and CDR2, per the germline V gene (reference sequence), are DFQATT and SNEGSKA. Trimming at the junction amounts to 6 bases on V and 8 bases on J, and the germline ends lie 13 bases apart. Including cysteine and phenylalanine, the CDR3 has 11 amino acids. Just the 33-base CDR3 DNA is kept, in frame starting at base 1. At one collaborating source in Seattle, patients were enrolled during active infection and were followed longitudinally through the course of disease. Each collaborating institution followed its own protocols to collect whole blood in K2EDTA tubes. For TCRbeta analysis, collaborators shipped samples as frozen whole blood, isolated PBMCs, or DNA extracted from either of those sample types. About this clone: Its specific antigen is unknown. No base-level quality is on record; no much larger clone is a single base apart.

This receptor chain uses TRBV20-1 and TRBJ1-1; the D gene is unclear. The TCR originated in a man in his sixties with COVID-19, enrolled during active disease. The sequencing input was peripheral blood. The CDR3 reads CSATSGWEAFF. The nucleotides are TGCAGTGCCACGTCCGGGTGGGAAGCTTTCTTT.